One sample yielded the 27 T cell receptor beta chains listed below, sequenced in a study of blood T cell repertoires in COVID-19. The table came from immunoSEQ multiplex PCR; TCRdb's copy has only in-frame clones and leaves some out. The table shows fewer than 350,000 clones, with approximately 83% occurring only once. The sample comprised PBMCs or T cells enriched from blood (not recorded which). These receptors were collected from a man between 25 and 39 years old who had recovered from COVID-19.

The chain couples TRBV7-2 to TRBJ1-4; no reliable D call. V dropped 1 base and J dropped 3 bases, with 9 bases sitting between them. CDR1 and CDR2 (germline): SGHTA, FQGNSA. The CDR3 is made up of 15 amino acids. Written as DNA, the CDR3 is TGTGCCAGCAGCTTAGGTGCAGGCCCTAATGAAAAACTGTTTTTT. Amino acid sequence: CASSLGAGPNEKLFF.

The chain combines TRBV3-1 (or the pseudogene TRBV3-2) with TRBJ2-2; weak D call: TRBD2 (6 bases). In germline, CDR1 is LGHDT, CDR2 YNNKEL (reference sequence). CDR3 size: 15 residues. With 4 bases removed from V and 3 bases from J, the gap between germline ends came to 12 bases. The CDR3 loop reads CASSRGGDYTGELFF. The CDR3 DNA reads TGTGCCAGCAGCCGTGGAGGGGATTACACCGGGGAGCTGTTTTTT.

The chain joins TRBV5-4 to TRBJ1-1; maybe TRBD1 (5 bases). This CDR3 has 16 amino acids. V was shortened by 4 bases and J by 6 bases, with 22 bases between the two germline ends. Germline CDR1 and CDR2: SGHNT and YYREEE (reference sequence). The CDR3 DNA follows: TGTGCCAGCAGCCCGCGGGAGGGGCGGGGAACCGCTGAAGCTTTCTTT. Protein: CASSPREGRGTAEAFF.

This chain links TRBV4-2 with TRBJ2-5; 10 positions agree with TRBD2. V lost 0 bases and J lost 0; bases outside the gene matches: 4. There are 17 residues in the CDR3. Germline V gives CDR1 LGHNA, CDR2 YNFKEQ. The CDR3, as DNA: TGTGCCAGCAGCCAAGAATTGACTAGCGGGTACCAAGAGACCCAGTACTTC. Encoded protein: CASSQELTSGYQETQYF.

V gene TRBV27 combines with J gene TRBJ1-4; maybe TRBD1 (6 bases). This CDR3 contains 17 residues. The germline CDR1 and CDR2 sequences are MNHEY and SMNVEV (reference sequence). V dropped 4 bases and J dropped 5 bases, with 20 bases sitting between them. The CDR3 loop reads CASSSARTATRNEKLFF. CDR3 DNA: TGTGCCAGCAGTTCAGCTCGGACAGCGACGAGAAATGAAAAACTGTTTTTT.

The rearrangement uses TRBV20-1 and TRBJ2-1; 8 nucleotides match TRBD2. Germline CDR1 is DFQATT and CDR2 is SNEGSKA (reference sequence). The CDR3 runs to 12 residues. V shed 3 bases and J 6 bases; nucleotides not matched to a gene: 1. CDR3 DNA: TGCAGTGCTAGTCGGGGGGGCAATGAGCAGTTCTTC. Protein sequence: CSASRGGNEQFF.

This chain connects TRBV5-1 to TRBJ1-2, with D possibly matching TRBD1 (5 bases). The CDR3 is made up of 13 amino acids. The germline CDR1 and CDR2 sequences are SGHRS and YFSETQ. V was clipped by 7 bases and J by 0 bases, with 10 bases between them. CDR3 nucleotides: TGCGCCAGCCAGCAGGGTACTAACTATGGCTACACCTTC. Residues: CASQQGTNYGYTF.

This clone was observed once. The chain has TRBV19 and TRBJ2-6; possibly TRBD2 for D (5 bases). Trimming removed 6 bases at V and 1 base at J, with 13 bases between. Germline V gives CDR1 LNHDA, CDR2 SQIVND (reference sequence). This CDR3 contains 16 residues. CDR3 region: CASSSEGGSGANVLTF. The CDR3 DNA follows: TGTGCCAGTAGCAGCGAGGGTGGGTCTGGGGCCAACGTCCTGACTTTC.

The chain carries TRBV9 and TRBJ2-7, with D perhaps TRBD1 (6 bases). CDR3 size: 13 residues. Germline CDR1 SGDLS, CDR2 YYNGEE. V was clipped by 2 bases and J by 3 bases, with 9 bases between them. CDR3 in DNA: TGTGCCAGCAGCGTCCGGGACAACTACGAGCAGTACTTC. It translates to CASSVRDNYEQYF.

This chain connects TRBV4-3 to TRBJ1-1, with 7 bases matching TRBD1. The CDR3 is 15 amino acids. The trim removed 3 bases at V and 0 bases at J, leaving 4 bases unmatched. Per the germline V gene, CDR1 is LGHNA and CDR2 is YSLEER. For the CDR3, the DNA is TGCGCCAGCAGCCAGGAACAGGGGATGAACACTGAAGCTTTCTTT. Translating it yields CASSQEQGMNTEAFF.

This chain links TRBV9 with TRBJ2-5; 13 nucleotides line up with TRBD2. The germline CDR1 and CDR2 sequences are SGDLS and YYNGEE. The CDR3 loop spans 19 amino acids. The J segment lost 5 bases and the V segment lost 0 bases, leaving 13 bases of the junction unmatched. The CDR3 DNA sequence: TGTGCCAGCAGCGTAGGCCTCGGGACTAGCGGGGAGGCCAGGGAGACCCAGTACTTC. Residues: CASSVGLGTSGEARETQYF.

V gene TRBV7-2 combines with J gene TRBJ2-7; TRBD2 aligns across 10 bases. Germline-derived CDR1 and CDR2 are SGHTA and FQGNSA. The CDR3 covers 16 residues. CDR3 DNA: TGTGCGAAACCACCCGGGACTAGCGCCACCTCCTACGAGCAGTACTTC. Its protein is CAKPPGTSATSYEQYF.

The chain couples TRBV20-1 to TRBJ2-4, with D hard to call. This CDR3 spans 11 amino acids. V gave up 0 bases and J gave up 11 bases, with 8 bases separating them. Germline V gene sequence: CDR1 DFQATT, CDR2 SNEGSKA (reference sequence). The CDR3: CSARDLSVQYF. The DNA for the CDR3 is TGCAGTGCTAGAGATCTGAGTGTTCAGTACTTC.

A note on this clone: Other DNA sequences in the same sample also yield this CDR3. The chain carries TRBV20-1 and TRBJ2-5, with unresolved D. The CDR3 consists of 10 residues. V was shortened by 4 bases and J by 4 bases, with 4 bases between the two germline ends. Per germline, CDR1 DFQATT and CDR2 SNEGSKA (reference sequence). The CDR3 DNA is TGCAGTGCTAAGAGAGAGACCCAGTACTTC. It codes for CSAKRETQYF.

The count of this clone is one. This chain connects TRBV29-1 to TRBJ1-3; D might be TRBD1 (5 bases). Trimming removed 5 bases at V and 7 bases at J, with 9 bases between. The V gene's germline CDR1 is SQVTM and CDR2 ANQGSEA. CDR3 length: 11 amino acids. CDR3 in amino acids: CSVWEGNTIYF. CDR3 DNA: TGCAGCGTTTGGGAGGGGAACACCATATATTTT.

The genes are TRBV3-1 (or the pseudogene TRBV3-2) and TRBJ1-4; D is unclear. Trimming stripped 5 bases from V and 4 bases from J, with 17 bases between. Germline-derived CDR1 and CDR2 are LGHDT and YNNKEL (reference sequence). CDR3 length: 16 amino acids. In DNA form, the CDR3 reads TGTGCCAGCAGCTTGCGGGCGGGTGGGCTTAATGAAAAACTGTTTTTT. This gives the protein CASSLRAGGLNEKLFF.

The chain recombines TRBV3-1 (or the pseudogene TRBV3-2) with TRBJ2-3, with 11 bases aligning to TRBD2. V was clipped by 4 bases and J by 9 bases; unmatched bases: 6. The V gene's germline CDR1 is LGHDT and CDR2 YNNKEL (reference sequence). The CDR3 runs to 14 residues. CDR3 sequence reads: CASSPLAGGPTQYF. CDR3 nucleotides: TGTGCCAGCAGCCCCTTAGCGGGGGGGCCGACGCAGTATTTT.

This clone was found a few times. The V gene is TRBV19, the J gene TRBJ2-1; the match to TRBD2 covers 9 bases. V shed 3 bases and J 4 bases; nucleotides not matched to a gene: 7. This CDR3 comprises 16 residues. Germline loops: CDR1 LNHDA, CDR2 SQIVND (reference sequence). CDR3 nucleotides: TGTGCCAGTAGTATCTCGGGACTAGCCAAATACAATGAGCAGTTCTTC. Protein product: CASSISGLAKYNEQFF.

This chain uses TRBV12-3 or TRBV12-4 with TRBJ2-1, with D possibly being TRBD2 (6 bases). The CDR3 is 12 amino acids. Trimming pared 7 bases from V and 5 bases from J, leaving 9 bases between. CDR3 in amino acids: CASTPGDNEQFF. The CDR3 DNA follows: TGTGCCAGCACCCCGGGGGACAATGAGCAGTTCTTC.

The J gene is TRBJ1-2, the V gene TRBV4-1, with no clear D. V lost 1 base and J 4 bases, leaving 10 bases between the germline ends. Germline loops: CDR1 MGHRA, CDR2 YSYEKL. This CDR3 comprises 14 residues. CDR3 amino acids: CASSQGATPYGYTF. Written as DNA, the CDR3 is TGCGCCAGCAGCCAAGGGGCTACTCCCTATGGCTACACCTTC.

This chain joins TRBV29-1 and TRBJ1-5; the D is unclear. The CDR3 length is 14 residues. V dropped 6 bases and J dropped 0 bases, with 12 bases sitting between them. Germline lookup yields CDR1 SQVTM and CDR2 ANQGSEA. The chain's CDR3 is CSVFESGSNQPQHF. CDR3 DNA: TGCAGCGTCTTTGAGTCAGGTAGCAATCAGCCCCAGCATTTT.

The chain links TRBV30 to TRBJ2-4, with D hard to call. CDR1 is GTSNPN, CDR2 SVGIG, per germline (reference sequence). Trimming shortened V by 2 bases and J by 15 bases, and 23 bases separated the two germline ends. The CDR3 length is 14 residues. The CDR3: CAWSPRSTRHPWYF. In nucleotides, the CDR3 is TGTGCCTGGAGTCCACGAAGTACGCGGCACCCCTGGTACTTC.

This rearrangement joins TRBV9 to TRBJ2-2, with 11 bases matching TRBD1. The V segment lost 2 bases and the J segment 8 bases; nucleotides outside the gene matches: 2. Per the germline V gene, CDR1 is SGDLS and CDR2 is YYNGEE. The CDR3 length is 14 residues. CDR3 sequence: CASSVDRGRGELFF. In nucleotides, the CDR3 is TGTGCCAGCAGCGTGGACAGGGGGCGTGGGGAGCTGTTTTTT. Complete variable domain (other parts from reference TRBV9 and TRBJ2-2): DSGVTQTPKHLITATGQRVTLRCSPRSGDLSVYWYQQSLDQGLQFLIQYYNGEERAKGNILERFSAQQFPDLHSELNLSSLELGDSALYFCASSVDRGRGELFFGEGSRLTVL.

The chain joins TRBV18 to TRBJ2-3; tentative D call: TRBD1 (6 bases). Germline loops: CDR1 KGHSH, CDR2 LQKENI. V shed 3 bases and J shed 1 base, with 11 bases lying between them. The CDR3 consists of 15 residues. This CDR3 reads CASSPRQAGTDTQYF. CDR3 nucleotides: TGTGCCAGCTCACCGCGACAGGCGGGCACAGATACGCAGTATTTT.

The chain combines TRBV6-5 with TRBJ2-1; no definite D call. CDR3 length: 15 amino acids. Germline values: CDR1 MNHEY, CDR2 SVGAGI. Trimming removed 6 bases from V and 0 bases from J, with 12 bases in between. CDR3: CASRATVGSYNEQFF. The DNA for the CDR3 is TGTGCCAGCAGGGCAACAGTTGGCTCCTACAATGAGCAGTTCTTC.

CDR3 sequence (DNA): TGCGCCAGCACTCGGACGGAGGTTATCCCACTAGCGGGGGGGCCGGGCACAGATACGCAGTATTTT. The encoded protein is CASTRTEVIPLAGGPGTDTQYF. J is TRBJ2-3 and V is TRBV23-1, with 13 bases lining up with TRBD2. TRBV23-1 is an open reading frame, and its role is uncertain. The CDR3 contains 22 residues. V shed 7 bases, J shed 1 base, and the junction held 23 bases outside the gene matches.

The chain links TRBV15 to TRBJ2-2; 8 bases fit TRBD1. This CDR3 region has 18 residues. With V trimmed by 0 bases and J by 3 bases, 9 bases remained unmatched. Per germline, CDR1 LNHNV and CDR2 YYDKDF (reference sequence). CDR3 amino acids: CATSRESRQGMDTGELFF. The CDR3, as DNA: TGTGCCACCAGCAGAGAATCCCGACAGGGGATGGACACCGGGGAGCTGTTTTTT.